The clone carrying this T cell receptor (beta chain) has a count of ten or more. The antigen is undetermined. Universal primer sites and UMIs were introduced during 5'RACE template-switching synthesis of TCR cDNA. MiXCR was run by TCRdb on the 5' RACE reads, yielding one entry per CDR3 protein. The table includes 200,000 to 300,000 distinct CDR3 sequences, over 10% detected once. These data are taken from a study of T cells after yellow fever vaccination. Points from the study as a whole: The booster response re-showed most primary clones: 96% CD4, around 90% CD8.

The sample here was CD4+ T cells sorted from PBMCs, taken 45 days after the yellow fever booster vaccination. This TCR was recovered from a young man who received the YFV17D yellow fever vaccine.

CDR3 amino acids: CSASRGETGELFF. CDR3 nucleotides: TGCAGTGCTTCGCGGGGGGAGACCGGGGAGCTGTTTTTT. The rearrangement links TRBV20-1 to TRBJ2-2; 8 bases fit TRBD2. The V gene's germline CDR1 is DFQATT and CDR2 SNEGSKA (reference sequence). The CDR3 is 13 residues long. J was trimmed by 5 bases and V by 5 bases; bases with no gene match: 4.